Listed below are T cell receptor beta chains from one sample, sequenced in a study of blood T cell repertoires in COVID-19. Assay used: immunoSEQ multiplex PCR; TCRdb lists only in-frame clones, some missing. The sample lists under 300,000 clones, around 91% occurring once. The specimen sequenced was PBMCs or T cells enriched from blood (not recorded which). These receptors originate from a woman younger than 35 who had recovered from COVID-19. CDR3s leave out the opening cysteine and the closing phenylalanine or tryptophan. D genes are given only for firm matches.

D	J	V	CDR3
.	TRBJ1-2	TRBV28	ASSSLVGYT
.	TRBJ2-3	TRBV27	ASSPRDRSDTQY
TRBD2	TRBJ2-5	TRBV5-1	ASSRIGTRGEETQY
.	TRBJ1-5	TRBV19	ASSIGTGTPLNQPQH
TRBD2	TRBJ2-1	TRBV6-5	ASSPSGVYNEQF
.	TRBJ2-7	TRBV19	ASAAGAPHPPYEQY
TRBD1	TRBJ1-1	TRBV3-1/TRBV3-2	ASSHRGDSNTEAF
.	TRBJ1-1	TRBV6-6	ASSSHNEGTEAF
.	TRBJ1-2	TRBV7-9	ASSLEPRLLYGYT
TRBD2	TRBJ2-1	TRBV6-5	ASSYSAGSNYNEQF
TRBD1	TRBJ1-5	TRBV6-5	ASRDNRGVQPQH
.	TRBJ2-7	TRBV15	ATGQGSTYEQY
TRBD2	TRBJ2-3	TRBV6-4	ASSASTSGTDTQY
TRBD2	TRBJ2-7	TRBV9	ASSVGLAFEQY
.	TRBJ2-5	TRBV5-1	ASSWDSQETQY
TRBD1	TRBJ1-1	TRBV27	ASSRDRDTEAF
.	TRBJ1-6	TRBV19	ASSSQYNSPLH
TRBD2	TRBJ2-5	TRBV7-3	ASSLSGGGGAAETQY
TRBD2	TRBJ2-1	TRBV6-5	ASSRGGGYNEQF
.	TRBJ1-2	TRBV19	ASSIDRGWGDDGYT
TRBD1	TRBJ1-5	TRBV28	ASSQFDGQGAKPQH
.	TRBJ2-6	TRBV5-1	ASSPPDTWANVLT
TRBD1	TRBJ1-2	TRBV7-9	ASINLGFRDRKDYGYT
.	TRBJ1-1	TRBV12-3/TRBV12-4	ASSRIATEAF
.	TRBJ2-1	TRBV19	ASSSGRGRGGPSSYNEQF
.	TRBJ2-5	TRBV5-5	ASSRTQGSETQY
TRBD1	TRBJ1-1	TRBV28	ASSLTGGNTEAF
.	TRBJ1-5	TRBV28	ASSLPWGINNQPQH
TRBD2	TRBJ2-1	TRBV19	ASTPPSGGLQYNEQF
.	TRBJ2-7	TRBV21-1	ARRIYEQY
TRBD1	TRBJ1-2	TRBV12-3/TRBV12-4	ASSLWDSAGYT
.	TRBJ1-4	TRBV6-4	ASSDKGEGGEKLF
.	TRBJ1-2	TRBV28	ASSLRDSHGGYT